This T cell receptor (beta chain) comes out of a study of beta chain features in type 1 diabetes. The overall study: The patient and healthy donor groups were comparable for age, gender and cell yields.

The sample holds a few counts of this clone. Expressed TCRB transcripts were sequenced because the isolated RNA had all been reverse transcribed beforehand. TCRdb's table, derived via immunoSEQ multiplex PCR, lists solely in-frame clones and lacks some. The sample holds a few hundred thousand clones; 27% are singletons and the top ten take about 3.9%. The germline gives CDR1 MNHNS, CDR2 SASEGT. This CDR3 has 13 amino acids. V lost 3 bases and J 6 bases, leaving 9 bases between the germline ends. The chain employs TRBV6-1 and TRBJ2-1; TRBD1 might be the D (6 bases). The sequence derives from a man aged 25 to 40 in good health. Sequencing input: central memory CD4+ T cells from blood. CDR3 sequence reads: CASSEAGVNEQFF. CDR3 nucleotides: TGTGCCAGCAGTGAGGCAGGGGTCAATGAGCAGTTCTTC.